This section outlines one TCR beta chain sequence together with its context. Its antigen is unknown. This entry belongs to a study of beta chain features in type 1 diabetes. Study results and limitations: Across patients, naive, central memory and Treg TCRB repertoires exhibited apparently greater similarity than was observed across healthy donors. When Type 1 diabetes patients were examined, their TCRB CDR3s proved moderately but significantly shorter in all four CD4+ subsets. Cells expressing TCR highly could be over-represented by cDNA sequencing.

Reverse transcription of all isolated RNA meant that expressed TCRB transcripts were sequenced. Mean read depth for naive, central memory and regulatory T cell samples was a few million reads. The assay was immunoSEQ multiplex PCR, and TCRdb's table has in-frame clones only and misses some. The sample shows 310,000 or so clones, approximately 16% of them seen only once. CD4+ naive, central memory, regulatory and stem cell-like memory cells were sorted via CD45RO/CCR7/CD25/CD127/CD95/CD27. Germline lookup yields CDR1 SEHNR and CDR2 FQNEAQ (reference sequence). V was clipped by 1 base and J by 7 bases; unmatched bases: 3. This CDR3 spans 13 amino acids.

The sequenced sample was naive CD4+ T cells from blood. This chain uses TRBV7-9 with TRBJ1-1, with TRBD1 matching 7 bases. The source of this sequence is a man aged 18 to 29 with type 1 diabetes. This CDR3 is CASSLGDRVEAFF. The CDR3 region has the DNA TGTGCCAGCAGCTTAGGGGACAGAGTTGAAGCTTTCTTT.